Presented here are 11 T cell receptor beta chains from one specimen sequenced in a study of Tregs in tolerant kidney transplant recipients. Some clones are missing from TCRdb's copy, which holds only in-frame ones; the method was immunoSEQ multiplex PCR. The sample spans about 23,000 clones; the ten largest clones claim 4.1%. Mixed chimerism was transient after nonmyeloablative marrow transplants from related graft donors. Here the sequenced sample was CD4+ T cells from blood (PBMCs), taken 6 months after the transplant. All receptors derive from a human patient who received a combined kidney and bone marrow transplant. A subset of T cells may come from the graft donor.

CDR3 protein: CASSVPAGHPYNEQFF. The sequenced part of the CDR3 DNA is TGTGCCAGTAGTGTCCCAGCGGGGCACCCCTACAATGAG. The V gene is TRBV19, the J gene TRBJ2-1; the match to TRBD2 covers 7 bases. The read terminates 3 residues ahead of where the CDR3 ends, so the germline J gene completes it. This CDR3 comprises 16 residues. In germline, CDR1 is LNHDA, CDR2 SQIVND (reference sequence). V lost 5 bases and J lost 2; bases outside the gene matches: 9.

A word on this clone: With the read ending 3 residues before the CDR3 end, the germline J gene is used to fill in that end. The V gene is TRBV18, the J gene TRBJ2-3; 8 bases fit TRBD2. The CDR3 sequence is 15 residues long. Germline-derived CDR1 and CDR2 are KGHSH and LQKENI. Trimming took 6 bases from V and 0 from J; bases not matched to a gene: 5. CDR3 residues: CASSLTSGSTDTQYF. The CDR3 bases that were read are TGTGCCAGCTCCCTTACTAGCGGAAGCACAGATACG.

As for this clone: The CDR3 end is not reached by the read, which stops 3 residues before it; the germline J gene fills it in. The J gene is TRBJ1-1, the V gene TRBV5-1; D is unclear. V gave up 0 bases and J gave up 0 bases, with 9 bases separating them. CDR1 is SGHRS and CDR2 is YFSETQ in the germline V gene. The CDR3 contains 15 residues. The CDR3 bases that were read are TGCGCCAGCAGCTTGGAGGGCAGTTTGAACACTGAA. Protein sequence: CASSLEGSLNTE. The entire CDR3 is CASSLEGSLNTEAFF.

Concerning this clone itself: A read error may produce the germline difference seen at one junction end. The read comes to an end 3 residues before the CDR3 does, leaving the germline J gene to fill in the end. The chain employs TRBV4-2 and TRBJ2-5; D may be TRBD2 (6 bases). The CDR3 runs to 17 residues. Germline CDR1 LGHNA, CDR2 YNFKEQ. CDR3 DNA, as far as it was read: TGCGCCAGCAGCCAAACCCTAGCGCGCACCGGTCAAGAGACC. Its translation is CASSQTLARTGQET. In full, the CDR3 is CASSQTLARTGQETQYF.

Remarks on this clone: The sequence runs out 3 residues before the end of the CDR3; the remainder is reconstructed from the germline J gene. The chain combines TRBV19 with TRBJ1-5; tentative D call: TRBD1 (6 bases). Germline V lookup: CDR1 LNHDA, CDR2 SQIVND (reference sequence). CDR3 size: 14 residues. V was clipped by 6 bases and J by 3 bases, with 12 bases between them. CDR3 in amino acids: CASRDRPTNQPQHF. The DNA read from the CDR3 is TGTGCCAGTAGAGACAGGCCTACCAATCAGCCC.

With respect to this clone: Coverage ceases 3 residues before the CDR3 finishes, and the germline J gene fills in the end. The chain has TRBV30 and TRBJ2-5, with 8 bases matching TRBD1. Germline V CDR1 and CDR2: GTSNPN, SVGIG (reference sequence). The CDR3 has 15 residues. The V segment lost 3 bases and the J segment 4 bases; nucleotides outside the gene matches: 10. CDR3 DNA (partial): TGTGCCTGGAGCGAGGACAGGGTCTGGGGAGAGACC. Amino acid sequence: CAWSEDRVWGET. The full CDR3 protein reads CAWSEDRVWGETQYF.

The covered CDR3 bases are TGCGCCAGCAGCTTGGCCAAGGGACACCCGAACACTGAA. Its protein product is CASSLAKGHPNTE. The full CDR3 is CASSLAKGHPNTEAFF. V gene TRBV5-1 combines with J gene TRBJ1-1; a weak D match, TRBD1 (6 bases). The observed sequence ends 3 residues before the CDR3 terminus, with the missing tail filled in from the germline J gene. Trimming shortened V by 0 bases and J by 1 base, and 13 bases separated the two germline ends. This CDR3 is 16 amino acids long. From germline, CDR1 is SGHRS and CDR2 YFSETQ. The full variable domain, its missing parts supplied by reference TRBV5-1 and TRBJ1-1, is KAGVTQTPRYLIKTRGQQVTLSCSPISGHRSVSWYQQTPGQGLQFLFEYFSETQRNKGNFPGRFSGRQFSNSRSEMNVSTLELGDSALYLCASSLAKGHPNTEAFFGQGTRLTVV.

A word on this clone: The observed sequence ends 3 residues before the CDR3 terminus, with the missing tail filled in from the germline J gene. The chain is built from TRBV29-1 and TRBJ2-2; tentatively, D is TRBD1 (6 bases). Germline V gene sequence: CDR1 SQVTM, CDR2 ANQGSEA. The CDR3 has 11 amino acids. The V gene lost 7 bases and the J gene lost 6 bases, with 9 bases spanning the gap. CDR3 sequence reads: CSGGGPGELFF. The CDR3 DNA, read in part, is TGCAGCGGAGGGGGTCCCGGGGAG.

About this clone: The CDR3 is cut off 3 residues early in the read; its end comes from the germline J gene. The rearrangement joins TRBV19 to TRBJ2-1; TRBD2 agrees at 11 bases. The CDR3 loop spans 17 amino acids. Germline V lookup: CDR1 LNHDA, CDR2 SQIVND (reference sequence). Trimming cost V 3 bases and J 4 bases; bases outside gene matches: 8. CDR3 sequence: CASSIRPLAGGYNEQFF. CDR3 bases read: TGTGCCAGTAGTATCCGCCCCCTAGCGGGGGGTTACAATGAG.

As concerns this clone: The CDR3 end is not reached by the read, which stops 3 residues before it; the germline J gene fills it in. V gene TRBV5-1 combines with J gene TRBJ2-7, with 7 bases aligning to TRBD1. Looked up from germline, CDR1 is SGHRS and CDR2 is YFSETQ. Trimming cost V 4 bases and J 3 bases; bases outside gene matches: 4. The length of the CDR3 is 13 residues. Here the CDR3 reads CASSPGQFYEQYF. The CDR3 DNA, read in part, is TGCGCCAGCAGCCCGGGACAGTTCTACGAG.

Points on this clone: The read is 3 residues too short to cover the CDR3 end, so that end is filled in from the germline J gene. V gene TRBV10-3 combines with J gene TRBJ1-2, with 10 nucleotides matching TRBD1. The germline V gene encodes CDR1 ENHRY and CDR2 SYGVKD. CDR3 length: 17 residues. The CDR3 is CAISELGKRTGGRGYTF. Incomplete CDR3 DNA: TGTGCCATCAGTGAGTTAGGAAAAAGGACAGGGGGACGGGGC.